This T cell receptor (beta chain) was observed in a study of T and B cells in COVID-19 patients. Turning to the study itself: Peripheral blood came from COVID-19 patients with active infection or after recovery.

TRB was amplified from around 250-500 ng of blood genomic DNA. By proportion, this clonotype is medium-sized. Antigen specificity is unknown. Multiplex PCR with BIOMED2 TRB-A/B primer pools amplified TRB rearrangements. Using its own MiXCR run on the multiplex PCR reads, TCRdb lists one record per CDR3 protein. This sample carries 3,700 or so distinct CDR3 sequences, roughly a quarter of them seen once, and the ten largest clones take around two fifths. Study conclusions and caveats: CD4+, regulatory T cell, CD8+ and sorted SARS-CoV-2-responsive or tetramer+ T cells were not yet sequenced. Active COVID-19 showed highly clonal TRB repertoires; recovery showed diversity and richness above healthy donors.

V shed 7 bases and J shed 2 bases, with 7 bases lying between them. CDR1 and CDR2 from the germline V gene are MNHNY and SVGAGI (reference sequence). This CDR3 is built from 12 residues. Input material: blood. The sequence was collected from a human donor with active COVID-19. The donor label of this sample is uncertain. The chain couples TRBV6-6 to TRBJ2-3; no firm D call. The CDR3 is CASKEDTDTQYF. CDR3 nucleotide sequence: TGTGCCAGCAAGGAAGACACAGATACGCAGTATTTT.